The T cell receptor (beta chain) under discussion was sequenced for a study of shared T cell receptors in the human thymus. Sequencing was performed with immunoSEQ multiplex PCR; in TCRdb, only in-frame clones are kept and a portion is missing. The table includes about 660,000 clones, 80% to 90% detected once. This CDR3 is 11 amino acids long. The germline CDR1 and CDR2 sequences are MDHEN and SYDVKM. The ends were cut back, 5 bases at V and 3 bases at J, with 5 bases in the middle. These same records also appear under a second study, on human thymus T cells. From that report: Donor material was obtained from healthy Finnish infants undergoing corrective surgery for congenital heart defects. During corrective heart surgery, resections were taken, and the thymus tissue came from them. Both thymic and peripheral blood repertoires showed apparently biased V and J usage. Thymic repertoires of unrelated individuals were reported in related research to overlap highly.

The TCR sequence derives from a boy less than two years old with a congenital heart defect. This chain connects TRBV28 to TRBJ2-7, with no clear D. The sample taken for sequencing was thymocytes. The CDR3 nucleotides read TGTGCCAGCAGTCGTAGCTACGAGCAGTACTTC. Translation gives CASSRSYEQYF. Complete variable domain (other parts from reference TRBV28 and TRBJ2-7): DVKVTQSSRYLVKRTGEKVFLECVQDMDHENMFWYRQDPGLGLRLIYFSYDVKMKEKGDIPEGYSVSREKKERFSLILESASTNQTSMYLCASSRSYEQYFGPGTRLTVT.